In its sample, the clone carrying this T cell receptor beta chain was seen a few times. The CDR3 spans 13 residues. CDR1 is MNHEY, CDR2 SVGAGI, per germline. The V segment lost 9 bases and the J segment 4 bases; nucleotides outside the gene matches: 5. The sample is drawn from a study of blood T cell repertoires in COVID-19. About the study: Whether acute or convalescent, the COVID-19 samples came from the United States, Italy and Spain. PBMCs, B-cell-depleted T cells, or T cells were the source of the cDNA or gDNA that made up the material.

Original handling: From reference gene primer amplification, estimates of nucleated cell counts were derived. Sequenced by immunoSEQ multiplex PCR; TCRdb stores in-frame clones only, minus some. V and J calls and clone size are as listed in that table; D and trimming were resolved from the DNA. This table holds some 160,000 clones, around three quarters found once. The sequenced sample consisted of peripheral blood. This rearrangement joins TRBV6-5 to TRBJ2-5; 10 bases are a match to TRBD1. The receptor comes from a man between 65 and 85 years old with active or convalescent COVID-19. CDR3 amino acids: CARGDRGAETQYF. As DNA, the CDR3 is TGTGCCAGGGGGGACAGGGGTGCAGAGACCCAGTACTTC.